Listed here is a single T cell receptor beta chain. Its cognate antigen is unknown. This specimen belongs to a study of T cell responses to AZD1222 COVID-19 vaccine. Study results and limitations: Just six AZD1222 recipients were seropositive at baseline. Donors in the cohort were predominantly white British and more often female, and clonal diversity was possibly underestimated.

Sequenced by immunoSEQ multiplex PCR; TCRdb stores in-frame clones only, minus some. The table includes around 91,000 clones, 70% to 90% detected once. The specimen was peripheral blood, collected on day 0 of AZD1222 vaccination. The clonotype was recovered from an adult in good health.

CDR3 bases: TGTGCCACCGGCGGAGATAGCAATCAGCCCCAGCATTTT. Its protein product is CATGGDSNQPQHF. This chain joins TRBV24-1 and TRBJ1-5, with D unresolved. V was pared by 9 bases and J by 0 bases, with 8 bases between. The CDR3 loop spans 13 amino acids. Germline-derived CDR1 and CDR2 are KGHDR and SFDVKD.